Below are 20 T cell receptor beta chains sequenced from a single sample in a study of identical twins listed by TCRdb under 2016. Library preparation was by 5' RACE. These reads were obtained on an Illumina HiSeq 2000. TCRdb reprocessing: public reads trimmed at Q25 with fastp, clones called with MiXCR, in-frame beta chains kept. CDR3 protein sequences are deduplicated, and each keeps its most common genes and DNA. Recorded for this sample are more than 400,000 distinct CDR3 sequences; nearly 15% of them occurred a single time. The ten most abundant clones make up roughly 0.44% of the sample. The sample was also linked to a second study, of yellow fever vaccine responses in identical twins.

Sequencing input: CD4+ T cells sorted from blood. The source is a woman under 30 in good health.

At least ten counts were recorded for this clonotype. The gene calls are TRBV20-1 and TRBJ2-1; the match to TRBD2 covers 9 bases. The CDR3 runs 16 residues. With 4 bases clipped from V and 4 bases from J, the junction kept 11 bases outside the gene matches. CDR1 is DFQATT and CDR2 is SNEGSKA in the germline V gene (reference sequence). The CDR3 region has the DNA TGCAGTGCTACGTATTTCTTAGCGGGAGATTACAATGAGCAGTTCTTC. Translating it yields CSATYFLAGDYNEQFF.

In this sample, this clonotype turned up many times. The chain links TRBV7-9 to TRBJ1-6; maybe TRBD1 (5 bases). Germline CDR1 and CDR2: SEHNR and FQNEAQ (reference sequence). Trimming pared 1 base from V and 7 bases from J, leaving 8 bases between. The CDR3 is made up of 14 amino acids. CDR3 bases: TGTGCCAGCAGCTTAGACAGGACCAATTCACCCCTCCACTTT. Protein: CASSLDRTNSPLHF.

In its sample, this clonotype was seen a few times. The V call is TRBV2, the J call TRBJ2-5; D gene ambiguous. This CDR3 is built from 13 residues. V was pared by 7 bases and J by 1 base, with 10 bases between. Per germline, CDR1 SNHLY and CDR2 FYNNEI. CDR3 region: CASIKEIQETQYF. CDR3 DNA: TGTGCCAGCATCAAGGAGATCCAAGAGACCCAGTACTTC.

Concerning this clonotype itself: An end of the junction differs from the germline gene, which may be a read error. V gene TRBV5-1 combines with J gene TRBJ2-5, with 8 nucleotides matching TRBD2. Germline CDR1 is SGHRS and CDR2 is YFSETQ. The CDR3 loop spans 16 amino acids. The DNA of the CDR3 is TGCGCCAGCACCTTGGGGCCTAGCGGGTACCAAGAGACCCAGTACTTC. Translation gives CASTLGPSGYQETQYF.

The rearrangement joins TRBV10-3 to TRBJ1-2; D is ambiguous. The CDR3 has 14 residues. Germline values: CDR1 ENHRY, CDR2 SYGVKD. With 0 bases removed from V and 6 bases from J, the gap between germline ends came to 11 bases. CDR3 coding DNA: TGTGCCATCAGTGAGTCGTTCGGGCAGGATGGCTACACCTTC. This encodes CAISESFGQDGYTF.

The rearrangement links TRBV25-1 to TRBJ2-5; TRBD2 is a possible D gene (5 bases). Trimming left V 2 bases short and J 2 bases short, with 12 bases between. The CDR3 consists of 15 residues. CDR1 is MGHDK and CDR2 is SYGVNS in the germline V gene. This chain's CDR3 is CASSEPRWEQETQYF. CDR3 bases: TGTGCCAGCAGTGAACCTCGGTGGGAGCAAGAGACCCAGTACTTC.

This clonotype was observed a handful of times. This rearrangement joins TRBV6-1 to TRBJ2-7; D is uncertain. CDR3 size: 12 residues. Trimming removed 7 bases at V and 6 bases at J, with 13 bases between. CDR1 and CDR2 from the germline V gene are MNHNS and SASEGT. The CDR3 nucleotides read TGTGCCAGCACCGGGTATAGGTCCGAGCAGTACGTC. It is translated as CASTGYRSEQYV.

The genes are TRBV27 and TRBJ2-3, with 7 bases aligning to TRBD2. Germline loops: CDR1 MNHEY, CDR2 SMNVEV (reference sequence). This CDR3 comprises 14 residues. J lost 5 bases, V lost 4 bases, and 6 bases had no gene match. CDR3 in amino acids: CASSSGRARDTQYF. The CDR3 DNA sequence: TGTGCCAGCAGTTCTGGGAGGGCCAGAGATACGCAGTATTTT.

The rearrangement joins TRBV7-3 to TRBJ1-6, with 8 bases identical to TRBD1. The length of the CDR3 is 13 residues. CDR1 and CDR2 (germline): SGHTA, FQGTGA. The junction had 1 base not matched to a gene; V was cut back by 5 bases and J by 7 bases. The CDR3 sequence: CASSRTGNSPLHF. CDR3 coding DNA: TGTGCCAGCAGCAGGACAGGGAATTCACCCCTCCACTTT.

V is TRBV5-1 and J is TRBJ2-1; D is unclear. This CDR3 has 16 amino acids. From germline, CDR1 is SGHRS and CDR2 YFSETQ. Trimming took 4 bases from V and 0 from J, leaving 14 bases between them. CDR3 in amino acids: CASSPGPLDSYNEQFF. CDR3 nucleotide sequence: TGCGCCAGCAGCCCCGGACCTCTCGACTCCTACAATGAGCAGTTCTTC.

This clonotype was detected ten times or more. The V call is TRBV4-1, the J call TRBJ2-1, with 8 bases that match TRBD2. V gave up 0 bases and J gave up 4 bases; unmatched junction bases: 2. This CDR3 spans 15 amino acids. Germline V gene data show CDR1 as MGHRA and CDR2 as YSYEKL. In DNA, the CDR3 is TGCGCCAGCAGCCAAGAACTAGCGGAGTACAATGAGCAGTTCTTC. It codes for CASSQELAEYNEQFF.

At least ten counts were recorded for this clonotype. V gene TRBV3-1 combines with J gene TRBJ1-2; tentatively, D is TRBD1 (6 bases). The CDR3 totals 12 residues. Germline CDR1 LGHDT, CDR2 YNNKEL (reference sequence). The V gene lost 4 bases and the J gene lost 4 bases, with 7 bases spanning the gap. CDR3 nucleotides: TGTGCCAGCAGCCGGACAGTCTATGGCTACACCTTC. Amino acid sequence: CASSRTVYGYTF. The full variable domain, with the rest looked up from reference TRBV3-1 and TRBJ1-2, is DTAVSQTPKYLVTQMGNDKSIKCEQNLGHDTMYWYKQDSKKFLKIMFSYNNKELIINETVPNRFSPKSPDKAHLNLHINSLELGDSAVYFCASSRTVYGYTFGSGTRLTVV.

This clonotype was counted ten times or more. This sequence joins TRBV5-1 and TRBJ1-1, with D hard to call. V was pared by 4 bases and J by 1 base, with 14 bases between. CDR1 is SGHRS and CDR2 is YFSETQ in the germline V gene. The CDR3 length is 15 residues. CDR3 sequence reads: CASSQNKGGNTEAFF. The CDR3 DNA reads TGCGCCAGCAGCCAGAACAAGGGCGGGAACACTGAAGCTTTCTTT.

This clonotype was found a few times. The V gene is TRBV11-2, the J gene TRBJ1-2, with TRBD1 matching 10 bases. The germline gives CDR1 SGHAT, CDR2 FQNNGV. This CDR3 spans 15 amino acids. Germline trimming cut 4 bases from V and 5 bases from J; bases unmatched to any gene: 7. The DNA for the CDR3 is TGTGCCAGCAGCTCAACCGGGACAGGGGCTTATGGCTACACCTTC. Amino acids: CASSSTGTGAYGYTF.

The chain links TRBV10-3 to TRBJ2-2; possible D gene TRBD1, 5 bases. The CDR3 has 13 amino acids. The V and J ends lost 9 bases and 5 bases respectively, with 13 bases between them. Germline loops: CDR1 ENHRY, CDR2 SYGVKD. As DNA, the CDR3 is TGTGCCATTCCTAAAGGGGAAACCGGGGAGCTGTTTTTT. Protein: CAIPKGETGELFF.

This clonotype was seen only a few times. The J gene is TRBJ2-3, the V gene TRBV27, with D perhaps matching TRBD1 or TRBD2 (5 bases each). V lost 3 bases and J lost 1, with 8 bases in between. The CDR3 is made up of 14 amino acids. Looked up from germline, CDR1 is MNHEY and CDR2 is SMNVEV (reference sequence). The DNA for the CDR3 is TGTGCCAGCAGTTTGATGGGGGGCACAGATACGCAGTATTTT. Protein: CASSLMGGTDTQYF.

This clonotype was seen ten or more times. V gene TRBV7-2 combines with J gene TRBJ1-3, with 10 bases that match TRBD1. Germline V gene data show CDR1 as SGHTA and CDR2 as FQGNSA. The trim removed 8 bases at V and 2 bases at J, leaving 6 bases unmatched. CDR3 length: 15 amino acids. The CDR3, as DNA: TGTGCCAGCTTTTTGGGGACAGGGGCTGGAAACACCATATATTTT. Amino acid sequence: CASFLGTGAGNTIYF.

The chain recombines TRBV4-1 with TRBJ1-1, with unresolved D. Germline CDR1 MGHRA, CDR2 YSYEKL. This CDR3 region has 16 residues. Trimming removed 2 bases at V and 0 bases at J, with 13 bases between. The CDR3 nucleotides read TGCGCCAGCAGCCAAATAGATCTCCGACTGAACACTGAAGCTTTCTTT. It is translated as CASSQIDLRLNTEAFF.

This clonotype was found a few times. V is TRBV3-1 and J is TRBJ2-7, with a possible D match to TRBD2 (5 bases). Trimming removed 3 bases from V and 2 bases from J, with 14 bases in between. From germline, CDR1 is LGHDT and CDR2 YNNKEL (reference sequence). This CDR3 contains 15 residues. CDR3: CASSQTAGTTYEQYF. In DNA form, the CDR3 reads TGTGCCAGCAGCCAGACCGCGGGCACCACCTACGAGCAGTACTTC.

This clonotype was recorded a few times. The chain has TRBV3-1 and TRBJ1-6; the match to TRBD1 covers 7 bases. V shed 5 bases and J 6 bases; nucleotides not matched to a gene: 4. Per the germline V gene, CDR1 is LGHDT and CDR2 is YNNKEL (reference sequence). The CDR3 spans 14 residues. CDR3 region: CASSYGQANSPLHF. The DNA of the CDR3 is TGTGCCAGCAGCTACGGACAGGCTAATTCACCCCTCCACTTT.